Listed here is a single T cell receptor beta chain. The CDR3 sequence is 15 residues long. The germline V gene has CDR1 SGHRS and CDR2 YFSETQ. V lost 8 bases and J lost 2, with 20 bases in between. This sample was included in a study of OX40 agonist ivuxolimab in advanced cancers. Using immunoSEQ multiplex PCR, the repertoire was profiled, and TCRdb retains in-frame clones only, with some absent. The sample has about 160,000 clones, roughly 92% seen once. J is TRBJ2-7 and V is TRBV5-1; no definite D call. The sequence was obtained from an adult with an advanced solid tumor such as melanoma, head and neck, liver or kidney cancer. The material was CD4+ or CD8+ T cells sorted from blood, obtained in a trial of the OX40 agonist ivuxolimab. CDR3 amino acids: CASKLEAGEAYEQYF. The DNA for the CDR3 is TGCGCCAGTAAGCTTGAGGCAGGTGAAGCCTACGAGCAGTACTTC.